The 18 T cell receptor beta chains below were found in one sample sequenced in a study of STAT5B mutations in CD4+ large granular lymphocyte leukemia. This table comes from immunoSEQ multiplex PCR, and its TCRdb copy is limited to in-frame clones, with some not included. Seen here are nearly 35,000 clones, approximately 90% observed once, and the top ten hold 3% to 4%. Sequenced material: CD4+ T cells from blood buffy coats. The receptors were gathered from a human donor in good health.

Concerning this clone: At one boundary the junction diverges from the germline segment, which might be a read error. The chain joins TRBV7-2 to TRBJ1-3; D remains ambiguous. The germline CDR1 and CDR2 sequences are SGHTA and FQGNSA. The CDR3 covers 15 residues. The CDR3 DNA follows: TGCGCCAGCAGCCATGAGCAGGCAGCTGGAAACACCATATATTTT. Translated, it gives CASSHEQAAGNTIYF. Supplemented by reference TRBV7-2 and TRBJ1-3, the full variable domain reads GAGVSQSPSNKVTEKGKDVELRCDPISGHTALYWYRQSLGQGLEFLIYFQGNSAPDKSGLPSDRFSAERTGGSVSTLTIQRTQQEDSAVYLCASSHEQAAGNTIYFGEGSWLTVV.

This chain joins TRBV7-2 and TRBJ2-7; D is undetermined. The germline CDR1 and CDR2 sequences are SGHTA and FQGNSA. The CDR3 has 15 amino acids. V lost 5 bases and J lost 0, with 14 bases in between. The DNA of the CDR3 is TGTGCCAGCAGCCCGCGACGAGACCGCTCCTACGAGCAGTACTTC. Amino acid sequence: CASSPRRDRSYEQYF.

The DNA of the CDR3 is TGTGCCAGCAGCTTAGTACGGGGAGGGCAAGAGACCCAGTACTTC. It encodes CASSLVRGGQETQYF. The chain has TRBV11-2 and TRBJ2-5; 7 bases map to TRBD2. The CDR3 loop spans 15 amino acids. The junction had 4 bases not matched to a gene; V was cut back by 1 base and J by 2 bases. Germline assignment: CDR1 SGHAT and CDR2 FQNNGV.

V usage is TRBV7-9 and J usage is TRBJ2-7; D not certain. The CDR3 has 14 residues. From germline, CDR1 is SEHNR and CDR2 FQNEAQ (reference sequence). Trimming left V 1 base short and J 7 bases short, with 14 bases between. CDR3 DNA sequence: TGTGCCAGCAGCTTAGTCGGATCCCACGGGGAGCAGTACTTC. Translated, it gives CASSLVGSHGEQYF.

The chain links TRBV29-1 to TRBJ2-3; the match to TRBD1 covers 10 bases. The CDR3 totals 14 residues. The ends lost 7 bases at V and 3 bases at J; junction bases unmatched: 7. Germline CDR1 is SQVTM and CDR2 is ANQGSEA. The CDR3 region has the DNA TGCAGCGCCCGGGACAGGGGTCGAACAGATACGCAGTATTTT. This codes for CSARDRGRTDTQYF.

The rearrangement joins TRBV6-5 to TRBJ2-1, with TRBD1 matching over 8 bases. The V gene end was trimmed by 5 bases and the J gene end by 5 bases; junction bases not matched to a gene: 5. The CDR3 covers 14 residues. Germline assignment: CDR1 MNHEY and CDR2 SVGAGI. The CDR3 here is CASSLGQGNNEQFF. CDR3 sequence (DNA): TGTGCCAGCAGTCTTGGACAGGGAAACAATGAGCAGTTCTTC.

CDR3 in amino acids: CASSLRQSGELFF. The DNA of the CDR3 is TGCGCCAGCAGCTTGAGACAATCCGGGGAGCTGTTTTTT. The rearrangement joins TRBV5-1 to TRBJ2-2; D is ambiguous. Trimming took 1 base from V and 6 from J, leaving 7 bases between them. Germline V gene sequence: CDR1 SGHRS, CDR2 YFSETQ. CDR3 length: 13 residues.

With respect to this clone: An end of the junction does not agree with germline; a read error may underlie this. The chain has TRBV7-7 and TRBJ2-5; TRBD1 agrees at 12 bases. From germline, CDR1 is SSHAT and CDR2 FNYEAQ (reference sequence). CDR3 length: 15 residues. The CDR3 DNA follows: TGTGCTAGCAGCTCCGGGACAGGGGGCTGGGAGACCCAGTACTTC. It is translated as CASSSGTGGWETQYF.

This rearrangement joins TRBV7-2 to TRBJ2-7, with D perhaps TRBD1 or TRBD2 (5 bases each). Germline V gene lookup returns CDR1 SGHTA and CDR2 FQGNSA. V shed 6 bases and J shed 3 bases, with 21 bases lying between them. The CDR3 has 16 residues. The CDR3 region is CASSSGLGRGGYEQYF. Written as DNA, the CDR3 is TGTGCCAGCAGTTCGGGGCTAGGAAGGGGCGGCTACGAGCAGTACTTC.

As DNA, the CDR3 is TGTGCCAGCTCCATGGGGCGGACCAATTCACCCCTCCACTTT. Amino acid sequence: CASSMGRTNSPLHF. This chain links TRBV2 with TRBJ1-6; D perhaps matches TRBD1 (5 bases). In germline, CDR1 is SNHLY, CDR2 FYNNEI. The CDR3 runs 14 residues. V lost 8 bases to trimming and J lost 7 bases, with 15 bases between them.

CDR3 in amino acids: CASSVDGWATEAFF. CDR3 DNA: TGTGCCAGCAGTGTTGACGGGTGGGCCACTGAAGCTTTCTTT. The chain uses TRBV2 and TRBJ1-1; no clear D. The CDR3 is 14 amino acids. V was shortened by 4 bases and J by 4 bases, with 13 bases between the two germline ends. The V gene's germline CDR1 is SNHLY and CDR2 FYNNEI. Filled out from reference TRBV2 and TRBJ1-1, the complete variable domain reads EPEVTQTPSHQVTQMGQEVILRCVPISNHLYFYWYRQILGQKVEFLVSFYNNEISEKSEIFDDQFSVERPDGSNFTLKIRSTKLEDSAMYFCASSVDGWATEAFFGQGTRLTVV.

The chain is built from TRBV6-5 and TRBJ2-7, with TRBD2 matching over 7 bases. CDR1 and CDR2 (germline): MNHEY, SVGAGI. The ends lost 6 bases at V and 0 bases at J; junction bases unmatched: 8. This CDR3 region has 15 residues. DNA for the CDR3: TGTGCCAGCAGGAGAACTAGCGCCACCTCCTACGAGCAGTACTTC. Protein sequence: CASRRTSATSYEQYF.

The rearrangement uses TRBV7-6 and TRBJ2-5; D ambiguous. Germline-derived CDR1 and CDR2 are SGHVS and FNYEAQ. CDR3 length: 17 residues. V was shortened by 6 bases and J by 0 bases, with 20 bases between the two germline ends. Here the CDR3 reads CASSTDRRQEYQETQYF. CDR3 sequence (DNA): TGTGCCAGCAGTACCGACCGCAGGCAAGAGTACCAAGAGACCCAGTACTTC. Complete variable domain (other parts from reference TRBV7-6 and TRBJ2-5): GAGVSQSPRYKVTKRGQDVALRCDPISGHVSLYWYRQALGQGPEFLTYFNYEAQQDKSGLPNDRFSAERPEGSISTLTIQRTEQRDSAMYRCASSTDRRQEYQETQYFGPGTRLLVL.

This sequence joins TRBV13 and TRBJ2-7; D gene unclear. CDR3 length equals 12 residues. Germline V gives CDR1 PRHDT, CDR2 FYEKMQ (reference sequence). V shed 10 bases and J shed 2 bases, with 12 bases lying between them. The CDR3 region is CATRAGPYEQYF. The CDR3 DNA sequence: TGTGCCACGAGAGCAGGCCCCTACGAGCAGTACTTC.

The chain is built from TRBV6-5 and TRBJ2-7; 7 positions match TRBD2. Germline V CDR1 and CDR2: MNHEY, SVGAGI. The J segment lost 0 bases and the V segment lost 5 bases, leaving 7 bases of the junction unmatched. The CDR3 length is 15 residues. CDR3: CASSTGLVFSYEQYF. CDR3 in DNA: TGTGCCAGCAGTACAGGACTAGTCTTCTCCTACGAGCAGTACTTC.

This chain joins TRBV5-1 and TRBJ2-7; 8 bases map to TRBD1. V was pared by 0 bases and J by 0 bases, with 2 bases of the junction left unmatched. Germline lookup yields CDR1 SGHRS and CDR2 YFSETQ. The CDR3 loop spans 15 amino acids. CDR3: CASSLGQGHSYEQYF. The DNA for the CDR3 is TGCGCCAGCAGCTTGGGACAGGGGCACTCCTACGAGCAGTACTTC. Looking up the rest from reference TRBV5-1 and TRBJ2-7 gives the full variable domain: KAGVTQTPRYLIKTRGQQVTLSCSPISGHRSVSWYQQTPGQGLQFLFEYFSETQRNKGNFPGRFSGRQFSNSRSEMNVSTLELGDSALYLCASSLGQGHSYEQYFGPGTRLTVT.

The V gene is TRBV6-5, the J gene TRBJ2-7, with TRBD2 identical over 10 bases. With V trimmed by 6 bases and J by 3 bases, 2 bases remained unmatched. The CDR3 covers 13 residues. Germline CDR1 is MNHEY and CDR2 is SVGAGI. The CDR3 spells CASRLAGNYEQYF. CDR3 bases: TGTGCCAGCAGACTAGCGGGGAACTACGAGCAGTACTTC.

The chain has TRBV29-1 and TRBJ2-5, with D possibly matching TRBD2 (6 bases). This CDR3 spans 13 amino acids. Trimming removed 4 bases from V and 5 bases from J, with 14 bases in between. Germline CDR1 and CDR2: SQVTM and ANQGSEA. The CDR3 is CSVVELAGETQYF. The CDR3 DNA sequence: TGCAGCGTTGTTGAACTAGCTGGGGAGACCCAGTACTTC.